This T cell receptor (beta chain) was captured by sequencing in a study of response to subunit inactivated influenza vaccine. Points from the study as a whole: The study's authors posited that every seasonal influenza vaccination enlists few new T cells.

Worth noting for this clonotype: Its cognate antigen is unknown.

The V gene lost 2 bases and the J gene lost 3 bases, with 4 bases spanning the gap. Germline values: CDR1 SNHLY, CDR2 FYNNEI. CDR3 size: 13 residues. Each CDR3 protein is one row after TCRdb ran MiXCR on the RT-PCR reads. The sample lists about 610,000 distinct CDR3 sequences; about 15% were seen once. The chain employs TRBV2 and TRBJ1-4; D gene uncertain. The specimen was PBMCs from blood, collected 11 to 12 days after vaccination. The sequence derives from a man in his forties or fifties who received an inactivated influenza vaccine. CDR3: CASSELSNEKLFF. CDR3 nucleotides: TGTGCCAGCAGTGAATTGTCTAATGAAAAACTGTTTTTT.